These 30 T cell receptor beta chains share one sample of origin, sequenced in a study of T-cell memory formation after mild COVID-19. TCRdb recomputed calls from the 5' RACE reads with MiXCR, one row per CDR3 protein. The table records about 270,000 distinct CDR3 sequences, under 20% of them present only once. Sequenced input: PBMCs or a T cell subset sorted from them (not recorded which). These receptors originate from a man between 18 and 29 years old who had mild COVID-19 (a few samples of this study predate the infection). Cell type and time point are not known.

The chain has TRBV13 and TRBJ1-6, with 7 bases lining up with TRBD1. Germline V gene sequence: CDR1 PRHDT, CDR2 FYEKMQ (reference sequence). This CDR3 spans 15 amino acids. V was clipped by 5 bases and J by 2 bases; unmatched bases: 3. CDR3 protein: CASSGDSTYNSPLHF. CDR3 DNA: TGTGCCAGCAGCGGGGACAGCACCTATAATTCACCCCTCCACTTT.

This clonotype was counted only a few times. This CDR3 is CASSPRTSSHNEQFF. In DNA, the CDR3 is TGTGCCAGCAGCCCTAGGACTAGCAGTCACAATGAGCAGTTCTTC. The chain carries TRBV7-8 and TRBJ2-1; 8 bases are shared with TRBD2. The CDR3 covers 15 residues. Germline lookup yields CDR1 SGHVS and CDR2 FQNEAQ. Unmatched junction bases numbered 8, after V lost 5 bases and J lost 5 bases.

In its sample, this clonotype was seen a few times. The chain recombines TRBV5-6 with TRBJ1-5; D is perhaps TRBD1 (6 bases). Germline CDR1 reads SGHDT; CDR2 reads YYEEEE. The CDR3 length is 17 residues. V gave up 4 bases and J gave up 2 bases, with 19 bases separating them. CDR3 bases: TGTGCCAGCAGCCGACGCCCACAGGGACTTGGCAATCAGCCCCAGCATTTT. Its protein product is CASSRRPQGLGNQPQHF.

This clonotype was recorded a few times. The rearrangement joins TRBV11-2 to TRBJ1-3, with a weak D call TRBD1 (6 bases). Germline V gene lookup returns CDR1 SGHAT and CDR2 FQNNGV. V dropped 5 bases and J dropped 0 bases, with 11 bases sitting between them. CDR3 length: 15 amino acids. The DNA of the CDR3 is TGTGCCAGCAGCCCAACAGGGTTCTCTGGAAACACCATATATTTT. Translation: CASSPTGFSGNTIYF.

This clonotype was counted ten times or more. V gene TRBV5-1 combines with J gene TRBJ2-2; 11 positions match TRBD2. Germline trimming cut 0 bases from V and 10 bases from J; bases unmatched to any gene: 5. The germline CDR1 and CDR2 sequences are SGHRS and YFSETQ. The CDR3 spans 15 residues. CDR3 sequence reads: CASSLGLAGYMELFF. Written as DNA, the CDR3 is TGCGCCAGCAGCTTGGGACTAGCGGGGTACATGGAGCTGTTTTTT. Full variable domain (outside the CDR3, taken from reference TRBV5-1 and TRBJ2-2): KAGVTQTPRYLIKTRGQQVTLSCSPISGHRSVSWYQQTPGQGLQFLFEYFSETQRNKGNFPGRFSGRQFSNSRSEMNVSTLELGDSALYLCASSLGLAGYMELFFGEGSRLTVL.

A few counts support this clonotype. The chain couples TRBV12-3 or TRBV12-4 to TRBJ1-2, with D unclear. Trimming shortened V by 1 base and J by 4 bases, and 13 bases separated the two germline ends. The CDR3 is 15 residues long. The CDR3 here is CASSLGTGVGYGYTF. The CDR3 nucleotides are TGTGCCAGCAGTTTAGGAACGGGAGTTGGCTATGGCTACACCTTC.

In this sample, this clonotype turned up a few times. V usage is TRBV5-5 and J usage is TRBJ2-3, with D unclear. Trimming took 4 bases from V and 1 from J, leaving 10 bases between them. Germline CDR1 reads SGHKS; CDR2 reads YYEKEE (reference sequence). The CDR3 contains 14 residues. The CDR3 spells CASSPYIGTDTQYF. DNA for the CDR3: TGTGCCAGCAGCCCCTATATCGGCACAGATACGCAGTATTTT.

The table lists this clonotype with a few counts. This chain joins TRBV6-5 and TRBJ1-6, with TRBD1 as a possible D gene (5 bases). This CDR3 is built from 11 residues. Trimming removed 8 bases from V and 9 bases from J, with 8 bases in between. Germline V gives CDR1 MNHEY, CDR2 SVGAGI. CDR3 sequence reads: CASGRASPLHF. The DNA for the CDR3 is TGTGCCAGCGGCAGGGCTTCACCCCTCCACTTT.

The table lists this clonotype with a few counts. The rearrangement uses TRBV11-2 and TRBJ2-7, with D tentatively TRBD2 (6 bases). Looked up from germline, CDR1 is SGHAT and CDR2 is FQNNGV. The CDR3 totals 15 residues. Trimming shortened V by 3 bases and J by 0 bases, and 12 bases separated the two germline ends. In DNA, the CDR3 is TGTGCCAGCAGCTTTCGCGGGGTAGGCTCCTACGAGCAGTACTTC. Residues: CASSFRGVGSYEQYF.

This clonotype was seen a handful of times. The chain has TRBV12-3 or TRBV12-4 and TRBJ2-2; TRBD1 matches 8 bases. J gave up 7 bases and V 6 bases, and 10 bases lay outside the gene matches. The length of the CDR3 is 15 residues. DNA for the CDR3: TGTGCCAGCAGCCGGACAGGGACCCTGGGCGGGGAGCTGTTTTTT. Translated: CASSRTGTLGGELFF.

CDR3 sequence: CASSLRIGLDDTQYF. In DNA, the CDR3 is TGCGCCAGCAGCTTGCGAATAGGACTAGACGATACGCAGTATTTT. The chain couples TRBV5-1 to TRBJ2-3; 7 positions agree with TRBD2. CDR1 SGHRS and CDR2 YFSETQ come from the germline V gene. J lost 6 bases, V lost 1 base, and 8 bases had no gene match. The CDR3 runs to 15 residues.

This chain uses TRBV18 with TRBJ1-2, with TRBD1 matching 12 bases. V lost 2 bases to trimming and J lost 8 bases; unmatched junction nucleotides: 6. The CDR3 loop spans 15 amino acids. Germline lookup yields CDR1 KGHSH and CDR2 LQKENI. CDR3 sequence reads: CASSPIVGTGGGYTF. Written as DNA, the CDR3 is TGTGCCAGCTCACCAATAGTAGGGACAGGGGGCGGCTACACCTTC.

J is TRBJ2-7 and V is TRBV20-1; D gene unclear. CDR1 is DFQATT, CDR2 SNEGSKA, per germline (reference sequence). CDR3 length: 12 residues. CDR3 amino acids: CSATRSSYEQYV. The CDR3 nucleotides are TGCAGCGCAACCCGTAGCTCCTACGAGCAGTACGTC.

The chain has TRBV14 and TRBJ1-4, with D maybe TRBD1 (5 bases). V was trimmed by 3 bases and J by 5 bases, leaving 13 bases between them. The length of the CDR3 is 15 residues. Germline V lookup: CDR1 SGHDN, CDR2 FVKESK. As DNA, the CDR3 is TGTGCCAGCAGCCACATGGGCCAGGGAAATGAAAAACTGTTTTTT. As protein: CASSHMGQGNEKLFF. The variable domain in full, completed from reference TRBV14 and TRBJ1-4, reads EAGVTQFPSHSVIEKGQTVTLRCDPISGHDNLYWYRRVMGKEIKFLLHFVKESKQDESGMPNNRFLAERTGGTYSTLKVQPAELEDSGVYFCASSHMGQGNEKLFFGSGTQLSVL.

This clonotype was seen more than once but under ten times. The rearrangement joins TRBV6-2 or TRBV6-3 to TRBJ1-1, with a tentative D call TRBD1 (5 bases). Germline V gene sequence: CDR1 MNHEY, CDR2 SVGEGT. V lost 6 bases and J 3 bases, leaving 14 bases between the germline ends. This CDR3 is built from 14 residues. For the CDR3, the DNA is TGTGCCAGCAGCCCCAGGGACGCCTACACTGAAGCTTTCTTT. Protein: CASSPRDAYTEAFF.

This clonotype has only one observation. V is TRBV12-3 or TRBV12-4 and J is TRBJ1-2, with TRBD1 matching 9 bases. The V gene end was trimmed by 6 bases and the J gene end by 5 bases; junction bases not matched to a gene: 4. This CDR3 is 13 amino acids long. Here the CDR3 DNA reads TGTGCCAGCAGAGCGGGACAGGGTTATGGCTACACCTTC. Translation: CASRAGQGYGYTF.

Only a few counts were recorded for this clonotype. CDR3 bases: TGCGCCAGCAGCTGGGGGGACAGTAAGAACACTGAAGCTTTCTTT. It is translated as CASSWGDSKNTEAFF. The V gene is TRBV5-1, the J gene TRBJ1-1, with 7 bases matching TRBD1. Germline V lookup: CDR1 SGHRS, CDR2 YFSETQ. The ends lost 3 bases at V and 1 base at J; junction bases unmatched: 6. This CDR3 has 15 residues.

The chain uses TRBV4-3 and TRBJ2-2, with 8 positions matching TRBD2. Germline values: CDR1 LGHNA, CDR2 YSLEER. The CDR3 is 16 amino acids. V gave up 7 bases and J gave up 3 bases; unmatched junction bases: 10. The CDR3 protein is CASILASGSYTGELFF. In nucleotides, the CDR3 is TGCGCCAGCATACTGGCTAGCGGGTCATACACCGGGGAGCTGTTTTTT.

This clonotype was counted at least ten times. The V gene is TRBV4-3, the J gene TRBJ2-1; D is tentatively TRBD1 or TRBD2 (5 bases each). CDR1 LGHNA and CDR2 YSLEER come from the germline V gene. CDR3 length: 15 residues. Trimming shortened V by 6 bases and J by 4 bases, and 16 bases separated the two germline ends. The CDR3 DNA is TGCGCCAGCAGACCCGGGACGTCAAAGTACAATGAGCAGTTCTTC. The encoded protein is CASRPGTSKYNEQFF.

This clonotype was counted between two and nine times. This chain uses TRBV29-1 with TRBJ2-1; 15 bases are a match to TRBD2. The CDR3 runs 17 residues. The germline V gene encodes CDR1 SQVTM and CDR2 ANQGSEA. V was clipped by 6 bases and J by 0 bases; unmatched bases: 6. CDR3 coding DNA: TGCAGCGTGACAGGACTAGCGGGGGGGAGCTCCTACAATGAGCAGTTCTTC. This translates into CSVTGLAGGSSYNEQFF.

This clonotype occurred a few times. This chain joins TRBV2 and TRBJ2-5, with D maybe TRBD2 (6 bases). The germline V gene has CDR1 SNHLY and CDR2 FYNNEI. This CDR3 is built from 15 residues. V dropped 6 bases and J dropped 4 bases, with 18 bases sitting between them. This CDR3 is CASRMRTIGGETQYF. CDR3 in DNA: TGTGCCAGCAGGATGAGGACTATCGGAGGAGAGACCCAGTACTTC.

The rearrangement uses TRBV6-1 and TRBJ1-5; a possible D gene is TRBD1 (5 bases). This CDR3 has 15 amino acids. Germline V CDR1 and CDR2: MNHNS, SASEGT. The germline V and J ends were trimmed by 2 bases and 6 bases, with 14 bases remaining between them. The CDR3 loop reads CASSERAVGGQPQHF. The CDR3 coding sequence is TGTGCCAGCAGTGAACGCGCCGTTGGGGGTCAGCCCCAGCATTTT.

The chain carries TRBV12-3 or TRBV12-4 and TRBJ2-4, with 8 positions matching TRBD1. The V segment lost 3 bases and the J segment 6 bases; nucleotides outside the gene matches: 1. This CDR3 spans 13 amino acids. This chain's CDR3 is CASSFGQGNIQYF. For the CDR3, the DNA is TGTGCCAGCAGTTTCGGACAGGGAAACATTCAGTACTTC.

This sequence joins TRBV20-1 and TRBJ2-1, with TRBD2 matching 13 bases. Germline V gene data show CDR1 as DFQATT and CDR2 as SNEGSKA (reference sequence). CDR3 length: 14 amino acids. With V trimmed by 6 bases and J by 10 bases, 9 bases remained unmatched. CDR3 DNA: TGCAGTGCCGTAGCCCCGACTAGCGGGAGGGAGCAGTTCTTC. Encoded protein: CSAVAPTSGREQFF.

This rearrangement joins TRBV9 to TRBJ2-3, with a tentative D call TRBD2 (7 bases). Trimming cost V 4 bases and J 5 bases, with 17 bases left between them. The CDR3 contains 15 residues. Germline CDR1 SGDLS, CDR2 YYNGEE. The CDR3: CASSRMGGRGDTQYF. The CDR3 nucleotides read TGTGCCAGCAGCCGGATGGGGGGGCGCGGAGATACGCAGTATTTT.

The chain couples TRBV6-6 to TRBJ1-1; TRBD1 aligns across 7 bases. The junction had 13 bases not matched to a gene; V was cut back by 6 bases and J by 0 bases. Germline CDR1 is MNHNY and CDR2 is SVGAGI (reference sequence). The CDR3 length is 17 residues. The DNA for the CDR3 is TGTGCCAGCAGGAACGACAGGGAAGGTAGCATGAACACTGAAGCTTTCTTT. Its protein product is CASRNDREGSMNTEAFF.

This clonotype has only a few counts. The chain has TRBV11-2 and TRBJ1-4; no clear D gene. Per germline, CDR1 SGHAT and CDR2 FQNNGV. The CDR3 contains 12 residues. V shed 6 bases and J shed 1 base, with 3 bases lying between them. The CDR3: CASRGTNEKLFF. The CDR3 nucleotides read TGTGCCAGCAGGGGAACTAATGAAAAACTGTTTTTT.

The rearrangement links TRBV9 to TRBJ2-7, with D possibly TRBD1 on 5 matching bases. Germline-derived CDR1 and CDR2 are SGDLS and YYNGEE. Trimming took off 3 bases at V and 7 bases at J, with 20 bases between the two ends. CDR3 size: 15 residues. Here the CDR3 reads CASSAHGAPGMEQYF. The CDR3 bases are TGTGCCAGCAGCGCGCATGGGGCCCCGGGTATGGAGCAGTACTTC.

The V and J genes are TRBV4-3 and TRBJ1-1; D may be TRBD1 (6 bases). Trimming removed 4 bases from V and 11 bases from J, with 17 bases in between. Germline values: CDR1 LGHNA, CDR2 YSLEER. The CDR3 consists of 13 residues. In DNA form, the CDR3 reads TGCGCCAGCAGCCGGACTCCAGGGGTTGGGGCTTTCTTT. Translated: CASSRTPGVGAFF.

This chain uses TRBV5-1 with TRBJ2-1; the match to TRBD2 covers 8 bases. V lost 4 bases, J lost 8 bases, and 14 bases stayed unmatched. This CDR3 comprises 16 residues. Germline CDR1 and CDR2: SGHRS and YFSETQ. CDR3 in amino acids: CASSLTGLARGYEQFF. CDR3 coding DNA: TGCGCCAGCAGCCTCACCGGACTAGCCAGAGGCTATGAGCAGTTCTTC.